This T cell receptor (beta chain) emerged from a study of read filtering for tumor transcriptome and immune sequencing. CDR1 and CDR2 from the germline V gene are MDHEN and SYDVKM. V dropped 6 bases and J dropped 12 bases, with 17 bases sitting between them. The CDR3 length is 12 residues. This library used about 360 ng RNA and molecular barcoded adaptors spanning alpha/delta and beta/gamma chains. TCRdb analysed the reads with MiXCR anew, one entry per CDR3 protein. The data contain 90,000 to 95,000 distinct CDR3 sequences, 20% to 25% of them singletons. Specimen: a population of CD138-negative cells sorted from bone marrow. This receptor was obtained from a donor at least 40 years old with multiple myeloma. The chain joins TRBV28 to TRBJ1-1; D possibly corresponds to TRBD1 (5 bases). The CDR3 nucleotides read TGTGCCAGCAGCACCGGGGGGTGGAGGACTTTCTTT. It codes for CASSTGGWRTFF.